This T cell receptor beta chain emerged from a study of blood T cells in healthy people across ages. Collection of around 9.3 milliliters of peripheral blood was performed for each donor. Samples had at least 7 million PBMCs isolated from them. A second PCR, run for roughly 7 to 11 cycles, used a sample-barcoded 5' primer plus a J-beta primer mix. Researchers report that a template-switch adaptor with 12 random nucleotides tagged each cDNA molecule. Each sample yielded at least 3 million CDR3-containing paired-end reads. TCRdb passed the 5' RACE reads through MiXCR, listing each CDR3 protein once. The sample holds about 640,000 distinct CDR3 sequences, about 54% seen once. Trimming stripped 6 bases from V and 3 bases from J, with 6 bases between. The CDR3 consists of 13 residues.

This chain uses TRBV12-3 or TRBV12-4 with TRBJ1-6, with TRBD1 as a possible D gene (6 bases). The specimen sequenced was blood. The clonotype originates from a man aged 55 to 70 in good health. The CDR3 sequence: CASRDSYNSPLHF. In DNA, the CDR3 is TGTGCCAGCAGGGACAGCTATAATTCACCCCTCCACTTT.